The next 14 T cell receptor beta chains were all read from a single sample in a study of radiotherapy plus CTLA-4 blockade in lung cancer. Clones were read by immunoSEQ multiplex PCR, and TCRdb kept only the in-frame ones, dropping some. The table has 55,000 or so clones, 70% to 85% seen once; the top ten hold roughly 6.7%. The sequencing used peripheral blood, collected from a patient treated with radiotherapy plus ipilimumab. These TCRs come from a human donor with non-small cell lung cancer whose response to radiotherapy plus ipilimumab could not be evaluated.

This chain joins TRBV7-7 and TRBJ2-3, with 14 bases aligning to TRBD2. There are 16 residues in the CDR3. With 5 bases clipped from V and 4 bases from J, the junction kept 5 bases outside the gene matches. CDR1 is SSHAT and CDR2 is FNYEAQ in the germline V gene (reference sequence). The CDR3 loop reads CASSPGTSGSSDTQYF. The CDR3 DNA reads as TGTGCCAGCAGCCCCGGGACTAGCGGGAGCTCAGATACGCAGTATTTT.

V and J are TRBV13 and TRBJ2-6; 7 bases fit TRBD2. In germline, CDR1 is PRHDT, CDR2 FYEKMQ (reference sequence). The ends lost 5 bases at V and 4 bases at J; junction bases unmatched: 8. The CDR3 is 16 amino acids. CDR3 DNA sequence: TGTGCCAGCAGCATCGGGGAGGGTATGGGGGCCAACGTCCTGACTTTC. It encodes CASSIGEGMGANVLTF.

In this sample, this clone turned up a few times. V usage is TRBV6-1 and J usage is TRBJ2-2; 8 bases line up with TRBD1. The CDR3 covers 15 residues. Per the germline V gene, CDR1 is MNHNS and CDR2 is SASEGT. J was trimmed by 1 base and V by 7 bases; bases with no gene match: 5. CDR3 DNA sequence: TGTGCCAGCAACAGACAGGGGAGGAACACCGGGGAGCTGTTTTTT. Encoded protein: CASNRQGRNTGELFF.

The genes are TRBV19 and TRBJ1-2; TRBD1 agrees at 8 bases. CDR3 length equals 18 residues. J was trimmed by 6 bases and V by 3 bases; bases with no gene match: 18. The germline CDR1 and CDR2 sequences are LNHDA and SQIVND (reference sequence). The chain's CDR3 is CASSISSRTGSFSDGYTF. For the CDR3, the DNA is TGTGCCAGTAGTATTTCGTCCCGGACAGGGAGCTTTTCCGATGGCTACACCTTC.

This clone was counted a single time. This chain links TRBV9 with TRBJ1-2, with 7 bases that match TRBD1. V lost 3 bases to trimming and J lost 4 bases; unmatched junction nucleotides: 6. The CDR3 is 14 amino acids. Per germline, CDR1 SGDLS and CDR2 YYNGEE. Written as DNA, the CDR3 is TGTGCCAGCAGCGCAGGGGGGTGGAGCTATGGCTACACCTTC. Protein sequence: CASSAGGWSYGYTF.

The chain joins TRBV5-4 to TRBJ1-5; 8 bases map to TRBD1. The CDR3 length is 16 residues. The V gene end was trimmed by 1 base and the J gene end by 7 bases; junction bases not matched to a gene: 10. The germline V gene encodes CDR1 SGHNT and CDR2 YYREEE (reference sequence). The CDR3 loop is CASSLTGQGANQPQHF. In nucleotides, the CDR3 is TGTGCCAGCAGCTTGACGGGGCAGGGGGCGAACCAGCCCCAGCATTTT.

The genes are TRBV7-9 and TRBJ2-7; 9 bases align to TRBD1. The CDR3 totals 15 residues. In germline, CDR1 is SEHNR, CDR2 FQNEAQ (reference sequence). The junction had 8 bases not matched to a gene; V was cut back by 1 base and J by 7 bases. The CDR3 DNA sequence: TGTGCCAGCAGCTTAGGGGGACAGGGATCGGGAGAGCAGTACTTC. Its translation is CASSLGGQGSGEQYF.

This chain connects TRBV7-8 to TRBJ2-5; a weak D match, TRBD2 (5 bases). V was trimmed by 2 bases and J by 1 base, leaving 11 bases between them. The CDR3 is made up of 15 amino acids. Germline V gene data show CDR1 as SGHVS and CDR2 as FQNEAQ. The CDR3 sequence: CASSLSGLTQETQYF. CDR3 in DNA: TGTGCCAGCAGCTTATCCGGACTGACCCAAGAGACCCAGTACTTC. The whole variable domain, filled in from reference TRBV7-8 and TRBJ2-5, reads GAGVSQSPRYKVAKRGQDVALRCDPISGHVSLFWYQQALGQGPEFLTYFQNEAQLDKSGLPSDRFFAERPEGSVSTLKIQRTQQEDSAVYLCASSLSGLTQETQYFGPGTRLLVL.

The rearrangement joins TRBV5-1 to TRBJ1-1, with 7 bases lining up with TRBD1. J gave up 5 bases and V 4 bases, and 11 bases lay outside the gene matches. Germline V gene lookup returns CDR1 SGHRS and CDR2 YFSETQ. CDR3 length: 15 residues. CDR3: CASSLLQVGQTEAFF. For the CDR3, the DNA is TGCGCCAGCAGCCTACTGCAGGTGGGACAGACTGAAGCTTTCTTT.

This clone is a singleton in its sample. The chain uses TRBV5-6 and TRBJ1-1; 7 nucleotides agree with TRBD1. CDR3 length: 14 residues. Germline V gene lookup returns CDR1 SGHDT and CDR2 YYEEEE. V shed 1 base, J shed 0 bases, and the junction held 0 bases outside the gene matches. The CDR3 DNA reads TGTGCCAGCAGCTTGACAGGGGTGAACACTGAAGCTTTCTTT. As protein: CASSLTGVNTEAFF.

CDR3 nucleotide sequence: TGTGCCAGTAATGGTCACTATAGCAATCAGCCCCAGCATTTT. Translating it yields CASNGHYSNQPQHF. The chain has TRBV19 and TRBJ1-5; no reliable D call. The ends were cut back, 7 bases at V and 0 bases at J, with 10 bases in the middle. The CDR3 contains 14 residues. Germline loops: CDR1 LNHDA, CDR2 SQIVND (reference sequence).

The rearrangement uses TRBV9 and TRBJ2-2; TRBD2 might be the D (5 bases). The CDR3 has 14 residues. In germline, CDR1 is SGDLS, CDR2 YYNGEE. Trimming pared 2 bases from V and 6 bases from J, leaving 11 bases between. In DNA form, the CDR3 reads TGTGCCAGCAGCGTCCAATGGGGAGCCGGGGAGCTGTTTTTT. Encoded protein: CASSVQWGAGELFF.

The chain couples TRBV6-6 to TRBJ2-1; 13 bases map to TRBD2. This CDR3 has 15 residues. The ends lost 5 bases at V and 14 bases at J; junction bases unmatched: 12. Germline loops: CDR1 MNHNY, CDR2 SVGAGI (reference sequence). In DNA, the CDR3 is TGTGCCAGCAGTATTACCGGGACTAGCGGGGCTCGAAAGTTCTTC. Its translation is CASSITGTSGARKFF.

CDR3 residues: CASSLGQGHYGYTF. The DNA of the CDR3 is TGTGCCAGCAGCTTAGGACAGGGCCACTATGGCTACACCTTC. The chain joins TRBV7-2 to TRBJ1-2; the match to TRBD1 covers 7 bases. The CDR3 runs 14 residues. CDR1 and CDR2 from the germline V gene are SGHTA and FQGNSA. The V segment lost 1 base and the J segment 3 bases; nucleotides outside the gene matches: 2.